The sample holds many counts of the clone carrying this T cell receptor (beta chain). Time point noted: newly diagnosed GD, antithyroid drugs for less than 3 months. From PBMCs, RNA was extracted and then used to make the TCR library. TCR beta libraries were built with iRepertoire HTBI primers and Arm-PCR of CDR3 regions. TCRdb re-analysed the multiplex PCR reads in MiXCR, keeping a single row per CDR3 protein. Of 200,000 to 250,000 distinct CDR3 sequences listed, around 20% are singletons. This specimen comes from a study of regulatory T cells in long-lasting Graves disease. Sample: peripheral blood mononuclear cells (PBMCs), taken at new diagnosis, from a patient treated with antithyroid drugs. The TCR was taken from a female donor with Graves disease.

CDR3 protein: CASSGSGSYNEQFF. CDR3 in DNA: TGTGCCAGCAGCGGCTCGGGCTCCTACAATGAGCAGTTCTTC. The rearrangement links TRBV5-4 to TRBJ2-1; unclear D gene. CDR3 length: 14 amino acids. Germline CDR1 is SGHNT and CDR2 is YYREEE (reference sequence). Trimming cost V 4 bases and J 0 bases, with 8 bases left between them. Based on the CDR3 plus reference TRBV5-4 and TRBJ2-1, the full variable domain is ETGVTQSPTHLIKTRGQQVTLRCSSQSGHNTVSWYQQALGQGPQFIFQYYREEENGRGNFPPRFSGLQFPNYSSELNVNALELDDSALYLCASSGSGSYNEQFFGPGTRLTVL.